This T cell receptor beta chain was sequenced during a study of human T cells and chemical hapten exposure. Documented time point: healthy volunteer bleed at 2 weeks. Unseparated into fractions, whole blood served as the source from which total RNA was extracted. A single record per CDR3 protein comes from TCRdb applying MiXCR to the RACE reads. The table includes roughly 130,000 distinct CDR3 sequences, roughly 9% detected once. The CDR3 contains 13 residues. Germline V gene lookup returns CDR1 KGHSH and CDR2 LQKENI. The germline V and J ends were trimmed by 3 bases and 6 bases, with 12 bases remaining between them.

The chain combines TRBV18 with TRBJ2-7; perhaps TRBD1 as D (5 bases). The sequenced sample consisted of whole blood. The TCR was taken from a male donor in good health. Some clones in this sample may be carry-over from other donors' samples. The DNA of the CDR3 is TGTGCCAGCTCACCCCCCACCAGGGTCGAGCAGTACTTC. Protein: CASSPPTRVEQYF.